The 24 T cell receptor beta chains presented below share a single source sample, sequenced in a study of T cell responses to AZD1222 COVID-19 vaccine. Clones were read by immunoSEQ multiplex PCR, and TCRdb kept only the in-frame ones, dropping some. The repertoire holds roughly 180,000 clones, about 95% seen once, with about 0.6% in the top ten. The material was peripheral blood, obtained on day 0 of AZD1222 vaccination. The source of these receptors is an adult in good health.

The chain is built from TRBV6-1 and TRBJ1-6, with D unresolved. Germline V gene sequence: CDR1 MNHNS, CDR2 SASEGT. There are 15 residues in the CDR3. The ends were cut back, 1 base at V and 4 bases at J, with 8 bases in the middle. Here the CDR3 DNA reads TGTGCCAGCAGTGAAGGGGCACGTTATAATTCACCCCTCCACTTT. Protein sequence: CASSEGARYNSPLHF.

The chain carries TRBV5-4 and TRBJ1-2; D call uncertain. The CDR3 is 13 residues long. Between the trimmed V and J ends, which lost 4 bases and 4 bases, there was a span of 11 bases. In germline, CDR1 is SGHNT, CDR2 YYREEE (reference sequence). CDR3 coding DNA: TGTGCCAGCAGCCTCATGGCGGCCTATGGCTACACCTTC. It is translated as CASSLMAAYGYTF.

CDR3: CASSLRLAGEQFF. The CDR3 nucleotides are TGTGCCAGCAGCTTAAGGCTAGCAGGTGAGCAGTTCTTC. The rearrangement joins TRBV7-9 to TRBJ2-1; D is perhaps TRBD2 (5 bases). This CDR3 is 13 amino acids long. Germline CDR1 reads SEHNR; CDR2 reads FQNEAQ (reference sequence). V lost 2 bases and J lost 9, with 11 bases in between.

J is TRBJ2-3 and V is TRBV7-3, with 9 bases fitting TRBD2. Germline CDR1 and CDR2: SGHTA and FQGTGA. The CDR3 covers 16 residues. V dropped 1 base and J dropped 0; count of bases not matched to a gene: 2. DNA of the CDR3: TGTGCCAGCAGCTTAAAGCTAGCGGGGAGCACAGATACGCAGTATTTT. This codes for CASSLKLAGSTDTQYF.

This clone was recorded once. The chain employs TRBV11-2 and TRBJ2-6; the D is unclear. V gave up 8 bases and J gave up 4 bases, with 9 bases separating them. There are 13 residues in the CDR3. Per the germline V gene, CDR1 is SGHAT and CDR2 is FQNNGV. CDR3 protein: CASHEAGANVLTF. In nucleotides, the CDR3 is TGTGCCAGCCACGAGGCGGGGGCCAACGTCCTGACTTTC.

This chain connects TRBV28 to TRBJ1-4; D ambiguous. The CDR3 spans 14 residues. Deletions cut 5 bases from V and 4 bases from J, with 11 bases between. Germline V gene data show CDR1 as MDHEN and CDR2 as SYDVKM. CDR3 in amino acids: CASSPWPDNEKLFF. The CDR3 region has the DNA TGTGCCAGCAGTCCTTGGCCCGATAATGAAAAACTGTTTTTT.

This chain connects TRBV7-9 to TRBJ2-3; 7 nucleotides agree with TRBD2. This CDR3 comprises 15 residues. J was trimmed by 1 base and V by 3 bases; bases with no gene match: 4. Germline-derived CDR1 and CDR2 are SEHNR and FQNEAQ (reference sequence). The CDR3 spells CASSFITSGTDTQYF. DNA for the CDR3: TGTGCCAGCAGCTTTATCACTAGCGGCACAGATACGCAGTATTTT.

The chain couples TRBV2 to TRBJ1-2, with no clear D. Germline V gene data show CDR1 as SNHLY and CDR2 as FYNNEI. The CDR3 runs to 13 residues. Trimming shortened V by 6 bases and J by 0 bases, and 8 bases separated the two germline ends. CDR3 nucleotides: TGTGCCAGCAGAACAGATTCTAACTATGGCTACACCTTC. Translation gives CASRTDSNYGYTF.

CDR3 nucleotides: TGTGCCAGCAGCACTCCCGGGACTAGCAACCACGAGCAGTACTTC. Its translation: CASSTPGTSNHEQYF. The genes are TRBV28 and TRBJ2-7; the match to TRBD2 covers 9 bases. V lost 6 bases and J lost 5; bases outside the gene matches: 11. Germline V gene sequence: CDR1 MDHEN, CDR2 SYDVKM. This CDR3 is 15 amino acids long. Drawing the rest from reference TRBV28 and TRBJ2-7, the complete variable domain is DVKVTQSSRYLVKRTGEKVFLECVQDMDHENMFWYRQDPGLGLRLIYFSYDVKMKEKGDIPEGYSVSREKKERFSLILESASTNQTSMYLCASSTPGTSNHEQYFGPGTRLTVT.

The rearrangement uses TRBV18 and TRBJ2-2, with 10 bases matching TRBD2. J gave up 8 bases and V 3 bases, and 18 bases lay outside the gene matches. The CDR3 runs 19 residues. Germline values: CDR1 KGHSH, CDR2 LQKENI. CDR3 bases: TGTGCCAGCTCACCCTTCTGGTCTAGCGGGAGCTTAAGGACGGGGGAGCTGTTTTTT. This translates into CASSPFWSSGSLRTGELFF.

This chain links TRBV2 with TRBJ2-3, with D possibly called TRBD1 or TRBD2 (5 bases each). The V end lost 7 bases, the J end lost 3 bases, and 17 bases lay between the germline ends. This CDR3 is built from 15 residues. CDR1 and CDR2 from the germline V gene are SNHLY and FYNNEI. CDR3 amino acids: CASNEGRPETDTQYF. The CDR3 nucleotides are TGTGCCAGCAACGAGGGGAGACCCGAAACAGATACGCAGTATTTT.

The chain combines TRBV3-1 (or the pseudogene TRBV3-2) with TRBJ2-1, with TRBD2 identical over 11 bases. CDR1 LGHDT and CDR2 YNNKEL come from the germline V gene (reference sequence). V was clipped by 1 base and J by 8 bases; unmatched bases: 7. The length of the CDR3 is 16 residues. CDR3 amino acids: CASSQGLAGRHDEQFF. In nucleotides, the CDR3 is TGTGCCAGCAGCCAAGGACTAGCGGGACGGCACGATGAGCAGTTCTTC.

The chain carries TRBV15 and TRBJ2-1; 8 bases line up with TRBD2. In germline, CDR1 is LNHNV, CDR2 YYDKDF (reference sequence). The CDR3 has 19 amino acids. The trim removed 1 base at V and 3 bases at J, leaving 14 bases unmatched. CDR3 residues: CATSRGGAGAPQIYNEQFF. In DNA form, the CDR3 reads TGTGCCACCAGCAGAGGGGGAGCGGGAGCCCCTCAAATCTACAATGAGCAGTTCTTC.

This chain links TRBV7-9 with TRBJ1-2; D is ambiguous. Germline lookup yields CDR1 SEHNR and CDR2 FQNEAQ (reference sequence). This CDR3 contains 17 residues. Trimming left V 4 bases short and J 2 bases short, with 20 bases between. The CDR3 bases are TGTGCCAGCAGCTATCCGACTCCTCCGATAGCAAACTATGGCTACACCTTC. Encoded protein: CASSYPTPPIANYGYTF.

In DNA form, the CDR3 reads TGTGCCAGTAGTTTCCAGGGGTCAGAAGCTTTCTTT. It specifies CASSFQGSEAFF. This rearrangement joins TRBV19 to TRBJ1-1; possibly TRBD1 for D (6 bases). V lost 5 bases and J 8 bases, leaving 12 bases between the germline ends. This CDR3 comprises 12 residues. Germline assignment: CDR1 LNHDA and CDR2 SQIVND (reference sequence).

This clone showed up just once. V usage is TRBV19 and J usage is TRBJ2-1; 10 bases line up with TRBD2. V lost 4 bases and J lost 7; bases outside the gene matches: 7. The CDR3 runs to 15 residues. Germline assignment: CDR1 LNHDA and CDR2 SQIVND (reference sequence). CDR3: CASSTVAGGGNEQFF. DNA of the CDR3: TGTGCCAGTAGTACCGTAGCGGGAGGTGGAAATGAGCAGTTCTTC.

This sequence joins TRBV6-5 and TRBJ1-2; no reliable D call. Trimming took off 6 bases at V and 4 bases at J, with 12 bases between the two ends. CDR3 size: 13 residues. Germline V gene lookup returns CDR1 MNHEY and CDR2 SVGAGI. The CDR3 DNA is TGTGCCAGCAGCGTCGGGGTAACCTATGGCTACACCTTC. The encoded protein is CASSVGVTYGYTF.

The rearrangement links TRBV30 to TRBJ1-1; D gene unclear. CDR1 and CDR2 from the germline V gene are GTSNPN and SVGIG (reference sequence). Trimming pared 3 bases from V and 11 bases from J, leaving 13 bases between. The CDR3 is 11 amino acids. Here the CDR3 DNA reads TGTGCCTGGAGGGTAGGGCGTCGGGCTTTCTTT. Translated, it gives CAWRVGRRAFF.

The chain recombines TRBV5-6 with TRBJ1-6; D is possibly TRBD1 (5 bases). The V end was cut by 2 bases, the J end by 12 bases, with 18 bases between. Germline V gene data show CDR1 as SGHDT and CDR2 as YYEEEE. CDR3 length: 15 amino acids. The CDR3 sequence is CASSLGFVGREPLHF. DNA of the CDR3: TGTGCCAGCAGCTTAGGGTTTGTGGGCAGGGAACCCCTCCACTTT.

In nucleotides, the CDR3 is TGCGCCAGCAGAGCAAGACAGGGGAGTACTGAAGCTTTCTTT. As protein: CASRARQGSTEAFF. The chain joins TRBV10-1 to TRBJ1-1, with 8 bases aligning to TRBD1. There are 14 residues in the CDR3. Losses at the gene ends were 6 bases for V and 5 bases for J; bases not matched to a gene: 8. In germline, CDR1 is WNHNN, CDR2 SYGVQD (reference sequence).

The V call is TRBV5-1, the J call TRBJ1-2; a weak D match, TRBD1 (5 bases). This CDR3 spans 13 amino acids. Germline loops: CDR1 SGHRS, CDR2 YFSETQ. V lost 3 bases and J 6 bases, leaving 12 bases between the germline ends. The CDR3 loop reads CASSSPGGNGYTF. The CDR3 DNA follows: TGCGCCAGCAGCTCGCCCGGGGGAAATGGCTACACCTTC.

On this clone itself: At one end, the junction sequence differs from germline, possibly due to a read error. The V and J genes are TRBV6-5 and TRBJ1-1; D is uncertain. The CDR3 is 13 residues long. The germline gives CDR1 MNHEY, CDR2 SVGAGI. The CDR3: CASRISDGLATFF. CDR3 nucleotide sequence: TGTGCCAGCAGGATCTCGGATGGATTGGCCACCTTTTTT.

V and J are TRBV11-2 and TRBJ1-2; D call uncertain. The CDR3 runs 14 residues. V was pared by 0 bases and J by 3 bases, with 8 bases between. CDR1 is SGHAT, CDR2 FQNNGV, per germline. The chain's CDR3 is CASSLERSYYGYTF. In nucleotides, the CDR3 is TGTGCCAGCAGCTTAGAGAGGTCTTACTATGGCTACACCTTC.

The rearrangement joins TRBV7-3 to TRBJ2-1, with a weak D call TRBD2 (5 bases). The CDR3 runs 11 residues. CDR1 and CDR2 from the germline V gene are SGHTA and FQGTGA. Trimming stripped 5 bases from V and 12 bases from J, with 11 bases between. CDR3 nucleotide sequence: TGTGCCAGCAGCGACGGGGTTTGGCAGTTCTTC. This encodes CASSDGVWQFF.